One and the same sample provided the 26 T cell receptor beta chains below, sequenced in a study of blood T cells in healthy people across ages. For the second PCR, which ran for roughly 7 to 11 cycles, a sample-barcoded 5' primer and a J-beta primer mix were used. TCRdb reanalysed the 5' RACE reads using MiXCR and keeps one entry per CDR3 protein. The sample has more than 700,000 distinct CDR3 sequences; about 42% are singletons. Sequences were obtained from blood. Receptors were obtained from an elderly man in good health.

This clonotype was seen many times. This chain connects TRBV20-1 to TRBJ2-3; no firm D call. The CDR3 is 14 residues long. Trimming removed 3 bases at V and 0 bases at J, with 10 bases between. CDR1 is DFQATT, CDR2 SNEGSKA, per germline (reference sequence). This CDR3 reads CSASTPDSTDTQYF. DNA of the CDR3: TGCAGTGCTAGTACCCCTGACAGCACAGATACGCAGTATTTT.

The V gene is TRBV29-1, the J gene TRBJ2-5; D is uncertain. The J call is uncertain, as TRBJ2-7 better fits the DNA end. The CDR3 sequence is 12 residues long. Looked up from germline, CDR1 is SQVTM and CDR2 is ANQGSEA. Written as DNA, the CDR3 is TGCAGCGTTGATTCGGGTGCCCGCGAGCAGTACTTC. Translating gives CSVDSGAREQYF.

The chain combines TRBV20-1 with TRBJ2-1, with TRBD2 identical over 7 bases. The V gene's germline CDR1 is DFQATT and CDR2 SNEGSKA (reference sequence). V shed 1 base and J 7 bases; nucleotides not matched to a gene: 7. The CDR3 sequence is 14 residues long. The CDR3 is CSARVWGGGNEQFF. CDR3 DNA: TGCAGTGCTAGAGTTTGGGGGGGAGGGAATGAGCAGTTCTTC.

The chain combines TRBV21-1 with TRBJ2-5; the D call in the table, TRBD2, was not verified against the DNA. TRBV21-1 is shown as a pseudogene. The CDR3 has 15 amino acids. CDR3 sequence reads: CARPQGGLAEETQYF. The DNA of the CDR3 is TGTGCCAGGCCCCAAGGGGGACTAGCGGAAGAGACCCAGTACTTC.

A few counts support this clonotype. The V and J genes are TRBV20-1 and TRBJ1-4; the D gene is possibly TRBD1 (5 bases). The CDR3 is made up of 13 amino acids. The germline V gene has CDR1 DFQATT and CDR2 SNEGSKA (reference sequence). V was pared by 6 bases and J by 3 bases, with 11 bases between. The CDR3 loop reads CSAEWGSNEKLFF. The CDR3 DNA follows: TGCAGTGCGGAGTGGGGGTCTAATGAAAAACTGTTTTTT.

CDR3: CASSQSDGNYGYTF. In nucleotides, the CDR3 is TGCGCCAGCAGCCAATCGGACGGGAACTATGGCTACACCTTC. The chain joins TRBV4-1 to TRBJ1-2; D is unresolved. The germline CDR1 and CDR2 sequences are MGHRA and YSYEKL. This CDR3 is 14 amino acids long. V was clipped by 2 bases and J by 2 bases, with 9 bases between them.

At least ten counts were recorded for this clonotype. The CDR3 nucleotides are TGTGCCAGCAGTTCGACAGCGCTACGCACAGATACGCAGTATTTT. Its protein product is CASSSTALRTDTQYF. V gene TRBV28 combines with J gene TRBJ2-3, with D possibly matching TRBD1 (5 bases). The ends were cut back, 4 bases at V and 1 base at J, with 12 bases in the middle. CDR3 length: 15 amino acids. The germline gives CDR1 MDHEN, CDR2 SYDVKM.

This clonotype was picked up many times. CDR3 in amino acids: CSARVNEGLGTDTQYF. The CDR3 region has the DNA TGCAGTGCTAGAGTGAACGAGGGCCTCGGTACAGATACGCAGTATTTT. This rearrangement joins TRBV20-1 to TRBJ2-3; TRBD2 is a possible D gene (5 bases). CDR3 size: 16 residues. From germline, CDR1 is DFQATT and CDR2 SNEGSKA (reference sequence). V was cut by 1 base and J by 3 bases, with 17 bases left in between.

V is TRBV20-1 and J is TRBJ2-7; 8 nucleotides match TRBD2. Losses at the gene ends were 5 bases for V and 3 bases for J; bases not matched to a gene: 9. The V gene's germline CDR1 is DFQATT and CDR2 SNEGSKA (reference sequence). This CDR3 spans 14 amino acids. The CDR3 spells CSADLAGVSYEQYF. The DNA of the CDR3 is TGCAGTGCTGACCTAGCGGGTGTCAGCTACGAGCAGTACTTC.

The rearrangement links TRBV11-2 to TRBJ2-3; 7 nucleotides line up with TRBD2. V gave up 1 base and J gave up 5 bases; unmatched junction bases: 6. From germline, CDR1 is SGHAT and CDR2 FQNNGV. The CDR3 is 15 amino acids. CDR3 region: CASSLAGGVIDTQYF. The CDR3 DNA reads as TGTGCCAGCAGCTTAGCGGGAGGTGTCATAGATACGCAGTATTTT. Based on the CDR3 plus reference TRBV11-2 and TRBJ2-3, the full variable domain is EAGVAQSPRYKIIEKRQSVAFWCNPISGHATLYWYQQILGQGPKLLIQFQNNGVVDDSQLPKDRFSAERLKGVDSTLKIQPAKLEDSAVYLCASSLAGGVIDTQYFGPGTRLTVL.

In nucleotides, the CDR3 is TGCGCCAGCAGCCAAGTAGACAGCGATATCTACGAGCAGTACTTC. Amino acids: CASSQVDSDIYEQYF. The chain couples TRBV4-1 to TRBJ2-7, with D perhaps TRBD1 (5 bases). V lost 1 base to trimming and J lost 3 bases, with 13 bases between them. CDR3 size: 15 residues. The germline V gene encodes CDR1 MGHRA and CDR2 YSYEKL.

The chain couples TRBV28 to TRBJ2-5, with unresolved D. The germline CDR1 and CDR2 sequences are MDHEN and SYDVKM. The V and J ends lost 6 bases and 4 bases respectively, with 18 bases between them. The CDR3 has 15 residues. For the CDR3, the DNA is TGTGCCAGCAGACAAACGAAAATGTCGGGAGAGACCCAGTACTTC. Amino acids: CASRQTKMSGETQYF.

This clonotype was counted ten times or more. J is TRBJ1-5 and V is TRBV7-2; D may be TRBD1 (5 bases). Germline values: CDR1 SGHTA, CDR2 FQGNSA. Trimming removed 0 bases at V and 6 bases at J, with 6 bases between. The CDR3 is made up of 13 amino acids. CDR3 region: CASSLAQGQPQHF. CDR3 bases: TGTGCCAGCAGCTTAGCGCAGGGTCAGCCCCAGCATTTT.

The rearrangement uses TRBV7-2 and TRBJ2-1, with a possible D match to TRBD2 (5 bases). The germline CDR1 and CDR2 sequences are SGHTA and FQGNSA. The CDR3 length is 15 residues. V shed 0 bases and J shed 6 bases, with 12 bases lying between them. CDR3 residues: CASSLALEGSNEQFF. For the CDR3, the DNA is TGTGCCAGCAGCTTAGCGTTAGAGGGCAGCAATGAGCAGTTCTTC.

In regard to this clonotype: This may be a read error, as it is one base from a much larger clone. The chain carries TRBV29-1 and TRBJ2-6, with 7 positions matching TRBD2. Germline-derived CDR1 and CDR2 are SQVTM and ANQGSEA. The CDR3 runs to 14 residues. This chain's CDR3 is CSIEAGSGANVLTF. The CDR3 DNA is TGCAGCATTGAAGCGGGATCTGGGGCCAACGTCCTGACTTTC.

V and J are TRBV18 and TRBJ2-5; 10 bases align to TRBD2. CDR1 KGHSH and CDR2 LQKENI come from the germline V gene. The CDR3 consists of 14 residues. Trimming removed 4 bases from V and 5 bases from J; junction bases left unmatched: 4. The CDR3 protein is CASSQPGLAETQYF. The DNA for the CDR3 is TGTGCCAGCTCACAACCGGGACTAGCGGAGACCCAGTACTTC.

The chain couples TRBV3-1 to TRBJ1-1, with D tentatively TRBD1 (5 bases). The germline V and J ends were trimmed by 3 bases and 9 bases, with 20 bases remaining between them. This CDR3 spans 15 amino acids. Germline values: CDR1 LGHDT, CDR2 YNNKEL (reference sequence). The DNA for the CDR3 is TGTGCCAGCAGCCAGACGAGGGGACCTTACCATCAAGCTTTCTTT. Encoded protein: CASSQTRGPYHQAFF.

CDR3 sequence reads: CASSRQGIQPQHF. CDR3 nucleotide sequence: TGTGCCAGCAGTCGACAGGGGATTCAGCCCCAGCATTTT. This chain uses TRBV6-2 or TRBV6-3 with TRBJ1-5, with 8 bases that match TRBD1. The V segment lost 5 bases and the J segment 6 bases; nucleotides outside the gene matches: 3. The CDR3 spans 13 residues. The germline CDR1 and CDR2 sequences are MNHEY and SVGEGT.

In its sample, this clonotype was seen many times. This rearrangement joins TRBV5-1 to TRBJ2-7; D is perhaps TRBD1 (6 bases). CDR3 size: 14 residues. The germline gives CDR1 SGHRS, CDR2 YFSETQ. With 1 base removed from V and 3 bases from J, the gap between germline ends came to 11 bases. This CDR3 is CASSLSQGIYEQYF. The CDR3 DNA reads TGCGCCAGCAGCTTGAGTCAGGGGATCTACGAGCAGTACTTC.

In its sample, this clonotype was seen a few times. The chain carries TRBV28 and TRBJ2-3; D not resolved. The CDR3 extends over 14 amino acids. Germline V gives CDR1 MDHEN, CDR2 SYDVKM. V was trimmed by 3 bases and J by 2 bases, leaving 9 bases between them. The DNA for the CDR3 is TGTGCCAGCAGTTTCGGGCAGACCACAGATACGCAGTATTTT. Translation: CASSFGQTTDTQYF.

The rearrangement links TRBV7-9 to TRBJ2-7; TRBD1 agrees at 7 bases. CDR1 is SEHNR and CDR2 is FQNEAQ in the germline V gene (reference sequence). The CDR3 length is 14 residues. V was pared by 5 bases and J by 2 bases, with 6 bases of the junction left unmatched. CDR3 nucleotide sequence: TGTGCCAGCAGCGCGGACAGGCCGACCTACGAGCAGTACTTC. Translated: CASSADRPTYEQYF.

The CDR3 DNA is TGTGCCAGCAGCTCCTTCGCCGGGACAGACTACGAGCAGTACTTC. Protein sequence: CASSSFAGTDYEQYF. The V and J genes are TRBV13 and TRBJ2-7; the match to TRBD1 covers 7 bases. The germline V gene has CDR1 PRHDT and CDR2 FYEKMQ (reference sequence). This CDR3 has 15 amino acids. V shed 4 bases, J shed 3 bases, and the junction held 9 bases outside the gene matches. The whole variable domain, remainder taken from reference TRBV13 and TRBJ2-7, is AAGVIQSPRHLIKEKRETATLKCYPIPRHDTVYWYQQGPGQDPQFLISFYEKMQSDKGSIPDRFSAQQFSDYHSELNMSSLELGDSALYFCASSSFAGTDYEQYFGPGTRLTVT.

This clonotype was observed a few times. The gene calls are TRBV28 and TRBJ2-1, with D possibly matching TRBD1 (6 bases). Germline V gives CDR1 MDHEN, CDR2 SYDVKM. V lost 5 bases, J lost 8 bases, and 19 bases lay in between. This CDR3 comprises 15 residues. For the CDR3, the DNA is TGTGCCAGCAGTATACAGGGTAGGCTAAGCGATGAGCAGTTCTTC. Translated: CASSIQGRLSDEQFF. The variable domain in full, with the rest retrieved from reference TRBV28 and TRBJ2-1, is DVKVTQSSRYLVKRTGEKVFLECVQDMDHENMFWYRQDPGLGLRLIYFSYDVKMKEKGDIPEGYSVSREKKERFSLILESASTNQTSMYLCASSIQGRLSDEQFFGPGTRLTVL.

This clonotype has ten or more counts. The chain joins TRBV7-8 to TRBJ1-5, with D unclear. Germline CDR1 reads SGHVS; CDR2 reads FQNEAQ. The CDR3 length is 15 residues. V was shortened by 6 bases and J by 0 bases, with 12 bases between the two germline ends. CDR3 amino acids: CASSNSDISNQPQHF. The CDR3 bases are TGTGCCAGCAGTAACTCTGACATTAGCAATCAGCCCCAGCATTTT.

This chain joins TRBV6-6 and TRBJ2-1, with 8 bases aligning to TRBD2. The CDR3 spans 15 residues. V shed 8 bases, J shed 9 bases, and the junction held 15 bases outside the gene matches. Per germline, CDR1 MNHNY and CDR2 SVGAGI (reference sequence). CDR3 in amino acids: CASAQTDGGRSEQFF. CDR3 sequence (DNA): TGTGCCAGCGCCCAAACGGATGGCGGGAGGAGTGAGCAGTTCTTC.

The chain uses TRBV4-3 and TRBJ2-6, with 8 bases matching TRBD1. The CDR3 spans 16 residues. Germline CDR1 reads LGHNA; CDR2 reads YSLEER. J lost 3 bases, V lost 5 bases, and 6 bases had no gene match. The CDR3 sequence is CASSNGQGGGANVLTF. The CDR3 nucleotides are TGCGCCAGCAGCAACGGACAGGGTGGTGGGGCCAACGTCCTGACTTTC.